The next 27 T cell receptor beta chains were all read from a single sample in a study of T cell responses to AZD1222 COVID-19 vaccine. The method was immunoSEQ multiplex PCR; TCRdb's version includes in-frame clones alone and lacks a portion of them. The profile shows 50,000 to 70,000 clones, 86% of them singletons. The sample consisted of peripheral blood, taken 28 days after the second AZD1222 dose. The receptors shown here come from an adult who received the AZD1222 COVID-19 vaccine.

The rearrangement joins TRBV5-1 to TRBJ2-3; 8 bases map to TRBD2. Germline loops: CDR1 SGHRS, CDR2 YFSETQ. V shed 6 bases, J shed 0 bases, and the junction held 9 bases outside the gene matches. CDR3 length equals 16 residues. Here the CDR3 DNA reads TGCGCCAGCACCTATGTTAGCGGGGAGAGCACAGATACGCAGTATTTT. Translating gives CASTYVSGESTDTQYF. The entire variable domain, with the rest obtained from reference TRBV5-1 and TRBJ2-3, is as follows: KAGVTQTPRYLIKTRGQQVTLSCSPISGHRSVSWYQQTPGQGLQFLFEYFSETQRNKGNFPGRFSGRQFSNSRSEMNVSTLELGDSALYLCASTYVSGESTDTQYFGPGTRLTVL.

The chain combines TRBV9 with TRBJ2-3; TRBD2 matches 7 bases. The J segment lost 5 bases and the V segment lost 0 bases, leaving 6 bases of the junction unmatched. The CDR3 has 15 residues. The V gene's germline CDR1 is SGDLS and CDR2 YYNGEE. The CDR3 nucleotides are TGTGCCAGCAGCGTAGGGGGGAGGGCCCAAGATACGCAGTATTTT. As protein: CASSVGGRAQDTQYF.

The CDR3 here is CASSLADTGELFF. The CDR3, as DNA: TGTGCCAGCAGTCTAGCGGACACCGGGGAGCTGTTTTTT. The rearrangement joins TRBV2 to TRBJ2-2, with 7 bases lining up with TRBD2. Trimming took 5 bases from V and 3 from J; bases not matched to a gene: 0. CDR1 and CDR2 (germline): SNHLY, FYNNEI. The CDR3 extends over 13 amino acids.

The V and J genes are TRBV7-9 and TRBJ1-1, with D hard to call. The CDR3 runs 17 residues. V was shortened by 8 bases and J by 0 bases, with 22 bases between the two germline ends. Germline values: CDR1 SEHNR, CDR2 FQNEAQ (reference sequence). The CDR3 sequence is CASDPSFLRALNTEAFF. The CDR3 bases are TGTGCCAGCGACCCATCATTTCTACGGGCACTGAACACTGAAGCTTTCTTT.

The J gene is TRBJ2-1, the V gene TRBV5-1; 7 bases line up with TRBD1. CDR1 SGHRS and CDR2 YFSETQ come from the germline V gene. The CDR3 consists of 14 residues. The J segment lost 6 bases and the V segment lost 0 bases, leaving 3 bases of the junction unmatched. CDR3 nucleotide sequence: TGCGCCAGCAGCTTGGCCCCAGGGGGCAATGAGCAGTTCTTC. As protein: CASSLAPGGNEQFF.

The chain has TRBV7-9 and TRBJ1-1, with D hard to call. The ends were cut back, 2 bases at V and 1 base at J, with 11 bases in the middle. The CDR3 covers 15 residues. CDR1 SEHNR and CDR2 FQNEAQ come from the germline V gene (reference sequence). The CDR3 here is CASSLRGSRNTEAFF. The CDR3 bases are TGTGCCAGCAGCTTAAGAGGTTCGCGGAACACTGAAGCTTTCTTT.

This clone showed up just once. The chain couples TRBV5-4 to TRBJ2-7; 8 bases map to TRBD1. Germline V gene data show CDR1 as SGHNT and CDR2 as YYREEE (reference sequence). The CDR3 covers 15 residues. V dropped 4 bases and J dropped 6; count of bases not matched to a gene: 12. CDR3: CASSPPGQGGGEQYF. CDR3 bases: TGTGCCAGCAGCCCCCCCGGACAGGGTGGGGGCGAGCAGTACTTC.

The V gene is TRBV7-9, the J gene TRBJ2-7; the match to TRBD1 covers 11 bases. The CDR3 has 15 residues. Per germline, CDR1 SEHNR and CDR2 FQNEAQ (reference sequence). The V segment lost 4 bases and the J segment 5 bases; nucleotides outside the gene matches: 7. CDR3 DNA: TGTGCCAGCAGCTATACTGGACAGGGGGCCCACGAGCAGTACTTC. As protein: CASSYTGQGAHEQYF.

Notes on this clone: The junction differs from germline at one of its ends, possibly a read error. This CDR3 reads CASGETALNTEAFF. The CDR3, as DNA: TGTGCCAGCGGTGAGACGGCATTGAACACTGAAGCTTTCTTT. This sequence joins TRBV6-1 and TRBJ1-1; no clear D. Per germline, CDR1 MNHNS and CDR2 SASEGT. The CDR3 has 14 residues.

This rearrangement joins TRBV4-2 to TRBJ2-7; D gene unclear. Per germline, CDR1 LGHNA and CDR2 YNFKEQ. This CDR3 has 15 amino acids. The V gene lost 0 bases and the J gene lost 0 bases, with 9 bases spanning the gap. The CDR3 nucleotides read TGTGCCAGCAGCCAAGAAGTATTCCGCTCCTACGAGCAGTACTTC. Translating gives CASSQEVFRSYEQYF.

This chain links TRBV9 with TRBJ1-3; D unclear. This CDR3 comprises 15 residues. V dropped 4 bases and J dropped 0 bases, with 11 bases sitting between them. CDR1 is SGDLS and CDR2 is YYNGEE in the germline V gene. Here the CDR3 reads CASSPFLSSGNTIYF. The CDR3 DNA reads as TGTGCCAGCAGCCCCTTCCTGAGCTCTGGAAACACCATATATTTT.

The chain employs TRBV28 and TRBJ1-2, with D perhaps TRBD1 (6 bases). CDR3 length: 13 residues. Germline V gives CDR1 MDHEN, CDR2 SYDVKM. The V gene lost 6 bases and the J gene lost 4 bases, with 12 bases spanning the gap. In nucleotides, the CDR3 is TGTGCCAGCAGACGGACAGCCATCTATGGCTACACCTTC. It codes for CASRRTAIYGYTF.

The V gene is TRBV16, the J gene TRBJ1-2, with 7 nucleotides matching TRBD1. Germline-derived CDR1 and CDR2 are KGHSY and FQNENV. The junction had 11 bases not matched to a gene; V was cut back by 3 bases and J by 7 bases. The CDR3 extends over 15 amino acids. This CDR3 reads CASSQSPGTGAGYTF. Here the CDR3 DNA reads TGTGCCAGCAGCCAGTCCCCCGGCACAGGGGCTGGCTACACCTTC.

The V and J genes are TRBV10-3 and TRBJ1-1; 7 nucleotides line up with TRBD1. CDR1 ENHRY and CDR2 SYGVKD come from the germline V gene. CDR3 size: 15 residues. After removal of 10 bases from V and 0 bases from J, the junction contained 11 bases not matched to a gene. This chain's CDR3 is CATTSGTAMNTEAFF. CDR3 DNA sequence: TGTGCCACCACGTCCGGGACAGCCATGAACACTGAAGCTTTCTTT.

This chain connects TRBV19 to TRBJ1-4; unclear D gene. Trimming removed 3 bases from V and 6 bases from J, with 8 bases in between. This CDR3 is built from 13 residues. Germline lookup yields CDR1 LNHDA and CDR2 SQIVND (reference sequence). The DNA for the CDR3 is TGTGCCAGTAGTATCACCCGAGATGAAAAACTGTTTTTT. Amino acids: CASSITRDEKLFF.

The chain uses TRBV19 and TRBJ2-7; D uncertain. V was pared by 5 bases and J by 1 base, with 12 bases between. Germline CDR1 is LNHDA and CDR2 is SQIVND (reference sequence). The CDR3 consists of 14 residues. The CDR3 DNA is TGTGCCAGTAGTTTCGGGCAGCCGTCCTACGAGCAGTACTTC. As protein: CASSFGQPSYEQYF.

The V gene is TRBV6-2 or TRBV6-3, the J gene TRBJ1-2, with D uncertain. Trimming cost V 2 bases and J 4 bases, with 11 bases left between them. The germline V gene encodes CDR1 MNHEY and CDR2 SVGEGT. The CDR3 extends over 14 amino acids. CDR3 protein: CASSYGRNIYGYTF. CDR3 DNA: TGTGCCAGCAGTTACGGGAGAAATATCTATGGCTACACCTTC.

This clone has more than one count but fewer than ten. This chain links TRBV7-6 with TRBJ1-5; no firm D call. Germline assignment: CDR1 SGHVS and CDR2 FNYEAQ. The CDR3 runs to 17 residues. The V end was cut by 1 base, the J end by 0 bases, with 13 bases between. This CDR3 is CASSLEAESYSNQPQHF. CDR3 coding DNA: TGTGCCAGCAGCTTAGAGGCAGAGTCGTATAGCAATCAGCCCCAGCATTTT.

J is TRBJ1-4 and V is TRBV11-2, with D perhaps matching TRBD1 (5 bases). The CDR3 runs to 14 residues. Trimming shortened V by 5 bases and J by 8 bases, and 15 bases separated the two germline ends. The germline gives CDR1 SGHAT, CDR2 FQNNGV. The CDR3 DNA sequence: TGTGCCAGCAGCGCACCGGGGCCTACGGAAAAACTGTTTTTT. This translates into CASSAPGPTEKLFF.

This rearrangement joins TRBV27 to TRBJ1-2, with 7 bases fitting TRBD1. In germline, CDR1 is MNHEY, CDR2 SMNVEV (reference sequence). Trimming took 6 bases from V and 3 from J; bases not matched to a gene: 10. There are 15 residues in the CDR3. The CDR3 bases are TGTGCCAGCAGCCCGGACAGGTCTTCTGACTATGGCTACACCTTC. Its protein is CASSPDRSSDYGYTF.

V usage is TRBV4-1 and J usage is TRBJ1-2; 8 nucleotides align to TRBD1. Germline V gene sequence: CDR1 MGHRA, CDR2 YSYEKL. The CDR3 loop spans 15 amino acids. Trimming at V came to 2 bases and at J to 2 bases, leaving 4 bases not matched to a gene. CDR3 sequence reads: CASSQWTGNNYGYTF. Written as DNA, the CDR3 is TGCGCCAGCAGCCAATGGACAGGGAACAACTATGGCTACACCTTC.

This clone has more than one count but fewer than ten. CDR3 coding DNA: TGTGCCAGCAGTCCCGGGACAGGTTCGGCTGAAAAACTGTTTTTT. Amino acid sequence: CASSPGTGSAEKLFF. This rearrangement joins TRBV6-5 to TRBJ1-4; 8 bases match TRBD1. Unmatched junction bases numbered 9, after V lost 5 bases and J lost 7 bases. Germline CDR1 is MNHEY and CDR2 is SVGAGI. CDR3 length equals 15 residues.

The chain carries TRBV7-2 and TRBJ1-1; 8 nucleotides line up with TRBD1. V lost 5 bases to trimming and J lost 5 bases; unmatched junction nucleotides: 7. CDR3 length equals 14 residues. CDR1 is SGHTA, CDR2 FQGNSA, per germline. The CDR3 DNA reads TGTGCCAGCAGCATACAGGGGGGGGAGACTGAAGCTTTCTTT. Translated: CASSIQGGETEAFF.

The chain is built from TRBV6-5 and TRBJ1-5, with a tentative D call TRBD1 (6 bases). CDR1 is MNHEY, CDR2 SVGAGI, per germline. V was trimmed by 6 bases and J by 2 bases, leaving 14 bases between them. The CDR3 totals 15 residues. CDR3 in DNA: TGTGCCAGCAGAGGACAGTTTAACGGCAATCAGCCCCAGCATTTT. This gives the protein CASRGQFNGNQPQHF.

This chain uses TRBV6-2 or TRBV6-3 with TRBJ1-4; the D is unclear. Trimming took 2 bases from V and 4 from J, leaving 11 bases between them. From germline, CDR1 is MNHEY and CDR2 SVGEGT. The CDR3 contains 15 residues. CDR3 DNA sequence: TGTGCCAGCAGTTACAAAGGACTGTATAATGAAAAACTGTTTTTT. It specifies CASSYKGLYNEKLFF.

V and J are TRBV19 and TRBJ1-5; TRBD1 agrees at 12 bases. The CDR3 length is 15 residues. V dropped 6 bases and J dropped 4; count of bases not matched to a gene: 4. From germline, CDR1 is LNHDA and CDR2 SQIVND (reference sequence). CDR3 region: CASRGQGALNQPQHF. The CDR3 nucleotides are TGTGCCAGTAGGGGACAGGGGGCTCTAAATCAGCCCCAGCATTTT.

The V call is TRBV27, the J call TRBJ2-4; no clear D gene. The CDR3 sequence is 15 residues long. Germline assignment: CDR1 MNHEY and CDR2 SMNVEV (reference sequence). Trimming took 9 bases from V and 0 from J, leaving 15 bases between them. For the CDR3, the DNA is TGTGCCAGTCGTATAGCAGGTCTAGCCAAAAACATTCAGTACTTC. It translates to CASRIAGLAKNIQYF.